The 17 T cell receptor beta chains below all came from one sample that was sequenced in a study of cytomegalovirus exposure and HLA in healthy donors. PCR employed 60 Vbeta and 13 Jbeta primers. Sequencing used immunoSEQ multiplex PCR; TCRdb keeps in-frame clones, though not all of them. The sample holds 140,000 to 150,000 clones, over 65% seen once. Sequenced: PBMCs. The receptors derive from a female donor in good health and CMV-seronegative.

The rearrangement joins TRBV21-1 to TRBJ2-7; the table gives TRBD1 as D, unverified against the DNA. TRBV21-1 is noted as a pseudogene. The CDR3 is 17 amino acids. CDR3 protein: CASSLRGPTGKHYEQYF. DNA of the CDR3: TGTGCCAGCAGCTTAAGGGGACCGACAGGGAAACATTACGAGCAGTACTTC.

This clone is a singleton in its sample. The chain carries TRBV28 and TRBJ2-5; 7 bases line up with TRBD1. The germline CDR1 and CDR2 sequences are MDHEN and SYDVKM. V gave up 5 bases and J gave up 3 bases; unmatched junction bases: 12. There are 16 residues in the CDR3. CDR3 protein: CASSNRTGSREETQYF. Written as DNA, the CDR3 is TGTGCCAGCAGTAATCGGACAGGTTCTCGCGAAGAGACCCAGTACTTC.

The V gene is TRBV28, the J gene TRBJ2-3; TRBD2 matches at 10 bases. Trimming cost V 6 bases and J 6 bases; bases outside gene matches: 6. This CDR3 is built from 14 residues. CDR1 MDHEN and CDR2 SYDVKM come from the germline V gene. The CDR3 DNA reads TGTGCCAGCAGGCTAGCGGGAGTGCCCGATACGCAGTATTTT. Amino acids: CASRLAGVPDTQYF. Full variable domain (missing parts from reference TRBV28 and TRBJ2-3): DVKVTQSSRYLVKRTGEKVFLECVQDMDHENMFWYRQDPGLGLRLIYFSYDVKMKEKGDIPEGYSVSREKKERFSLILESASTNQTSMYLCASRLAGVPDTQYFGPGTRLTVL.

In its sample, this clone was seen a few times. The chain combines TRBV5-4 with TRBJ1-1; D gene ambiguous. CDR1 SGHNT and CDR2 YYREEE come from the germline V gene (reference sequence). V shed 1 base and J shed 3 bases, with 4 bases lying between them. CDR3 size: 12 residues. CDR3 amino acids: CASSLRDTEAFF. The CDR3 coding sequence is TGTGCCAGCAGCTTGCGGGACACTGAAGCTTTCTTT.

This clone was detected once. The J gene is TRBJ1-1, the V gene TRBV4-2; D gene unclear. The germline V gene has CDR1 LGHNA and CDR2 YNFKEQ. Trimming left V 0 bases short and J 6 bases short, with 23 bases between. The CDR3 runs 18 residues. The chain's CDR3 is CASSQDGQSGSSRAEAFF. The CDR3 DNA sequence: TGTGCCAGCAGCCAAGATGGGCAGTCCGGCTCCTCACGCGCTGAAGCTTTCTTT.

This chain links TRBV4-2 with TRBJ2-5, with 9 positions matching TRBD2. The CDR3 is made up of 16 amino acids. Germline loops: CDR1 LGHNA, CDR2 YNFKEQ. V lost 1 base to trimming and J lost 0 bases; unmatched junction nucleotides: 3. DNA of the CDR3: TGTGCCAGCAGCCAAGGTCAGCGGGGGGACCAAGAGACCCAGTACTTC. Translation: CASSQGQRGDQETQYF.

The chain uses TRBV7-8 and TRBJ1-5; TRBD1 aligns across 7 bases. Germline CDR1 SGHVS, CDR2 FQNEAQ. V trimming: 2 bases; J trimming: 7 bases; junction bases outside the gene matches: 5. The CDR3 consists of 14 residues. The CDR3 DNA sequence: TGTGCCAGCAGCTTACGCAGGGGGGACCAGCCCCAGCATTTT. Its translation is CASSLRRGDQPQHF.

The chain employs TRBV14 and TRBJ1-2; no clear D gene. From germline, CDR1 is SGHDN and CDR2 FVKESK. CDR3 length: 12 residues. V lost 3 bases to trimming and J lost 8 bases, with 10 bases between them. The CDR3 coding sequence is TGTGCCAGCAGCCAGGCCTCACGCGGCTACACCTTC. Protein: CASSQASRGYTF.

The chain recombines TRBV5-1 with TRBJ1-3, with 9 bases matching TRBD1. The CDR3 length is 18 residues. Germline CDR1 is SGHRS and CDR2 is YFSETQ. J was trimmed by 0 bases and V by 0 bases; bases with no gene match: 7. The chain's CDR3 is CASSLGPPGQGSGNTIYF. The DNA for the CDR3 is TGCGCCAGCAGCTTGGGGCCCCCGGGACAGGGCTCTGGAAACACCATATATTTT.

The chain's CDR3 is CASMGSLNTEAFF. The CDR3 nucleotides read TGTGCCAGTATGGGCAGCCTAAACACTGAAGCTTTCTTT. The rearrangement links TRBV19 to TRBJ1-1, with D unresolved. CDR1 LNHDA and CDR2 SQIVND come from the germline V gene (reference sequence). The CDR3 is 13 amino acids. Trimming pared 7 bases from V and 2 bases from J, leaving 11 bases between.

V usage is TRBV28 and J usage is TRBJ2-5, with 8 bases aligning to TRBD2. The junction had 9 bases not matched to a gene; V was cut back by 3 bases and J by 0 bases. Per the germline V gene, CDR1 is MDHEN and CDR2 is SYDVKM. The CDR3 consists of 17 residues. The CDR3 sequence: CASSFLDGGGYQETQYF. DNA of the CDR3: TGTGCCAGCAGTTTCCTCGACGGCGGGGGGTACCAAGAGACCCAGTACTTC. Full variable domain (remainder filled in from reference TRBV28 and TRBJ2-5): DVKVTQSSRYLVKRTGEKVFLECVQDMDHENMFWYRQDPGLGLRLIYFSYDVKMKEKGDIPEGYSVSREKKERFSLILESASTNQTSMYLCASSFLDGGGYQETQYFGPGTRLLVL.

The gene calls are TRBV28 and TRBJ1-2, with D possibly matching TRBD1 (5 bases). The CDR3 loop spans 16 amino acids. Trimming shortened V by 7 bases and J by 3 bases, and 21 bases separated the two germline ends. Germline values: CDR1 MDHEN, CDR2 SYDVKM. The CDR3 bases are TGTGCCAGCACTGATTGGGGGTCAGGGAGGGACTATGGCTACACCTTC. It encodes CASTDWGSGRDYGYTF.

This rearrangement joins TRBV2 to TRBJ2-5, with unresolved D. CDR3 size: 14 residues. CDR1 is SNHLY, CDR2 FYNNEI, per germline. The germline V and J ends were trimmed by 1 base and 0 bases, with 6 bases remaining between them. CDR3 sequence reads: CASSEGVYQETQYF. CDR3 in DNA: TGTGCCAGCAGTGAAGGTGTCTACCAAGAGACCCAGTACTTC.

The chain employs TRBV7-2 and TRBJ2-2; TRBD2 aligns across 8 bases. Trimming cost V 5 bases and J 5 bases; bases outside gene matches: 7. The CDR3 has 15 amino acids. From germline, CDR1 is SGHTA and CDR2 FQGNSA. CDR3 amino acids: CASSPGGPGTGELFF. The CDR3 region has the DNA TGTGCCAGCAGCCCGGGAGGGCCGGGAACCGGGGAGCTGTTTTTT.

The rearrangement uses TRBV15 and TRBJ2-5; D gene ambiguous. The germline V gene has CDR1 LNHNV and CDR2 YYDKDF (reference sequence). V lost 2 bases and J 5 bases, leaving 15 bases between the germline ends. This CDR3 has 15 residues. The CDR3 sequence is CATSRLLEAMETQYF. Written as DNA, the CDR3 is TGTGCCACCAGCAGACTCCTAGAGGCGATGGAGACCCAGTACTTC.

This clone is a singleton in its sample. The chain couples TRBV28 to TRBJ1-1, with D hard to call. The CDR3 covers 12 residues. V was pared by 4 bases and J by 6 bases, with 9 bases between. In germline, CDR1 is MDHEN, CDR2 SYDVKM. The CDR3 region is CASSSGNSEAFF. Written as DNA, the CDR3 is TGTGCCAGCAGTTCAGGTAACTCTGAAGCTTTCTTT. Full variable domain (rest looked up from reference TRBV28 and TRBJ1-1): DVKVTQSSRYLVKRTGEKVFLECVQDMDHENMFWYRQDPGLGLRLIYFSYDVKMKEKGDIPEGYSVSREKKERFSLILESASTNQTSMYLCASSSGNSEAFFGQGTRLTVV.

The chain recombines TRBV30 with TRBJ1-1; unclear D gene. The CDR3 is 13 amino acids. Trimming stripped 2 bases from V and 0 bases from J, with 7 bases between. Germline CDR1 GTSNPN, CDR2 SVGIG (reference sequence). CDR3 nucleotides: TGTGCCTGGAGTACAGTGCTGAACACTGAAGCTTTCTTT. Its protein product is CAWSTVLNTEAFF.